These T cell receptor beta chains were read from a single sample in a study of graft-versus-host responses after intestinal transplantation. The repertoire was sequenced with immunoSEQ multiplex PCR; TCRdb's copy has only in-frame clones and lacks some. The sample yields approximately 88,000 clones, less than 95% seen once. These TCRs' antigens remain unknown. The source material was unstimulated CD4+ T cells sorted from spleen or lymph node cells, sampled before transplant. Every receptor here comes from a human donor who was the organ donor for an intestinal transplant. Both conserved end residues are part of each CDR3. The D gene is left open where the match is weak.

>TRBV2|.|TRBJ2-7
TGTGCCAGCAGAATTAACCGGGGCACCTACGAGCAGTACTTC
CASRINRGTYEQYF
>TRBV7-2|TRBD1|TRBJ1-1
TGTGCCAGCAGCGCCGTCGGGACAGGGAACACTGAAGCTTTCTTT
CASSAVGTGNTEAFF
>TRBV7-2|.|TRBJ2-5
TGTGCCAGCAGCCCCCGGGGGCCGTGGGAGACCCAGTACTTC
CASSPRGPWETQYF
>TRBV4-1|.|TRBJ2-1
TGCGCCAGCAGCGTCAGGGGAGGGGATGAGCAGTTCTTC
CASSVRGGDEQFF
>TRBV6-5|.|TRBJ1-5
TGTGCCAGGGATGGGGATCAGCCCCAGCATTTT
CARDGDQPQHF
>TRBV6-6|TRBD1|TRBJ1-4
TGTGCCAGCTGCGGGACAGGAGGGGAAAAACTGTTTTTT
CASCGTGGEKLFF
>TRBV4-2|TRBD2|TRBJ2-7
TGTGCCAGCAGTCCCGGGACTAGCGGGGCCTTTGGCGAGCAGTACTTC
CASSPGTSGAFGEQYF
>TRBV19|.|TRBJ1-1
TGTGCCAGTAGTAAGAACCTAGGGGGGGGCACTGAAGCTTTCTTT
CASSKNLGGGTEAFF
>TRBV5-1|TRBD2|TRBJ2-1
TGCGCCAGCAGCTTGGCCGGCGGGGGGGCCTACAATGAGCAGTTCTTC
CASSLAGGGAYNEQFF
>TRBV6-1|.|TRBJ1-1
TGTGCCAGCGGAATCCATCAGAACACTGAAGCTTTCTTT
CASGIHQNTEAFF